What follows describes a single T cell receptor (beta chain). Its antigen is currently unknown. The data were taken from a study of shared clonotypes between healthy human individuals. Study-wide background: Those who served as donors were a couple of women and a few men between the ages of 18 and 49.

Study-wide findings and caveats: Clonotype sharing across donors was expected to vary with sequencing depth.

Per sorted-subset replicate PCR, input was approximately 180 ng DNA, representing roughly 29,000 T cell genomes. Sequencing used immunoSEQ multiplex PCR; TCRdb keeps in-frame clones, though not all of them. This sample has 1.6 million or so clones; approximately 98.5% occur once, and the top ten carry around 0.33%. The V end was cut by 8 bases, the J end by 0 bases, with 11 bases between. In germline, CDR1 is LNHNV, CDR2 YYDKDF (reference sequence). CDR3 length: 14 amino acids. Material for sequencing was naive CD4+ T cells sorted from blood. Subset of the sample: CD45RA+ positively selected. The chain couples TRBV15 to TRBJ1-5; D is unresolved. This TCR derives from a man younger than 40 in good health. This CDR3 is CATATANSNQPQHF. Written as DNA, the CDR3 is TGTGCCACCGCTACGGCGAATAGCAATCAGCCCCAGCATTTT. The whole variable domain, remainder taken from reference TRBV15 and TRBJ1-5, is DAMVIQNPRYQVTQFGKPVTLSCSQTLNHNVMYWYQQKSSQAPKLLFHYYDKDFNNEADTPDNFQSRRPNTSFCFLDIRSPGLGDTAMYLCATATANSNQPQHFGDGTRLSIL.